This T cell receptor beta chain was found in a study of OX40 agonist ivuxolimab in advanced cancers. Context from the whole study: Ivuxolimab was an agonistic, fully human IgG2 monoclonal antibody directed against OX40 (CD134), a costimulatory receptor. Intravenous ivuxolimab was administered to patients every 2 weeks at six dose levels: 0.01, 0.1, 0.3, 1.5, 3 and 10 mg/kg. Among the roughly 50 dose-escalation patients, 19 had hepatocellular carcinoma, around 15 melanoma, 9 renal cell carcinoma and 9 head and neck cancer. The dose-escalation cohort was over 70% male with a mean age of around 64 years, ranging from roughly 23 to 90. Patients were allowed to have had prior anti-PD-1, anti-PD-L1 or anti-CTLA-4 therapy, and 40% to 45% of the dose-escalation patients had previously received checkpoint inhibitors. Partial responses occurred in three dose-escalation patients, of whom one had hepatocellular carcinoma and two had cutaneous melanoma. Peripheral TCRbeta sequencing was intended to test whether TCR sequence diversity was altered and clonal T-cell expansion was caused by ivuxolimab. The monotherapy dose-escalation portion (N ≈ 50 patients) of the phase I ivuxolimab trial is reported in the paper.

Patients with autoimmune disease history or receiving systemic immunosuppression were excluded from the trial. Peripheral blood for TCR sequencing was collected from all dose cohorts at baseline, on cycle 4 day 1, and on cycle 7 day 1. The samples were drawn from a first-in-human, open-label, multicenter phase I dose-escalation trial of ivuxolimab. Adults with locally advanced or metastatic melanoma, renal cell carcinoma, hepatocellular carcinoma or head and neck squamous cell carcinoma were enrolled in the trial. Before TCR sequencing, CD4+ T cells and CD8+ T cells from peripheral blood were sorted into separate populations. Results the study describes overall, beyond this receptor: Which antigens the clonally expanded peripheral T cells were specific for was not determined. Low levels of normalized T-cell clonal expansion were also seen in some nonresponding patients. In partial responders in the 0.1-3.0 mg/kg groups, normalized peripheral clonal expansion was found to be among the lowest, especially among CD8+ T cells. Clonal expansion of both CD4+ and CD8+ blood T cells was observed from baseline to week 6 at doses 0.1 to 3.0 mg/kg. On average, CD8+ T cells showed more expanded clones than CD4+ T cells after ivuxolimab.

The CDR3 holds 14 amino acids from the cysteine to the phenylalanine. The entry retains the CDR3 DNA only, 42 bases that are in frame from base 1. CDR1 and CDR2 are read off the germline V gene as SGHRS and YFSETQ. Concerning this clone itself: Its antigen is not yet known. No clone much larger than this one lies a single base away; base qualities are absent.

Genomic DNA was extracted from sorted cells for sequencing of the TCRbeta CDR3 region. TCRbeta CDR3 regions were sequenced using the immunoSEQ Assay. The source is immuneACCESS, and TCRdb retained only in-frame sequences with V and J called. Part of the clones is not carried over; for the studies checked, unresolved V genes explain less than half of this, and the remainder is unexplained. This sample has roughly 38,000 clones in its table, and roughly 80% of those were observed once. Approximately 1.8% of the sample is in the top ten clones. The V and J segments used are TRBV5-1 and TRBJ2-5; the D segment could be TRBD2, given 6 matching bases. The end of the DNA is better explained by TRBJ2-7, so the J call may be wrong. The receptor was derived from an adult with an advanced solid tumor such as melanoma, head and neck, liver or kidney cancer. This material consisted of CD4+ or CD8+ T cells sorted from blood, taken in a trial of the OX40 agonist ivuxolimab. CDR3 reads: CASSPRDWAYEQYF. The nucleotide sequence is TGCGCCAGCAGCCCCCGGGACTGGGCCTACGAGCAGTACTTC.